This TCR beta chain was recorded in a study of blood T cell repertoires in COVID-19. For the study at large: T cells, B-cell-depleted T cells, or PBMCs provided the cDNA or gDNA that served as material.

A single count supports this clone. Original processing methods: It was from reference gene primer amplification that nucleated cell counts were estimated. The protocol was immunoSEQ multiplex PCR, while the TCRdb copy is restricted to in-frame clones and leaves out a portion. From that table come the V and J calls and clone size; the DNA was used to work out D and trimming. The sample holds approximately 90,000 clones, approximately 88% seen once. CDR1 MDHEN and CDR2 SYDVKM come from the germline V gene. V lost 8 bases and J lost 0, with 25 bases in between. This CDR3 comprises 18 residues. This chain connects TRBV28 to TRBJ1-2, with D perhaps TRBD1 (5 bases). The receptor was isolated from a woman of 80 years or more with active or convalescent COVID-19. Source material: peripheral blood. This CDR3 reads CASHGVRFSDTANYGYTF. CDR3 nucleotide sequence: TGTGCCAGCCATGGCGTTCGGTTCTCGGACACCGCTAACTATGGCTACACCTTC.